This T cell receptor (beta chain) appears in the sequencing data of a study of blood T cell repertoires in COVID-19. Across the whole study: PBMCs, B-cell-depleted T cells, or T cells provided the cDNA or gDNA that made up the material.

The repertoire was sequenced with immunoSEQ multiplex PCR; TCRdb's copy has only in-frame clones and lacks some. Here the sample spans some 90,000 clones, around 90% being singletons. The CDR3 length is 14 residues. CDR1 is MGHRA and CDR2 is YSYEKL in the germline V gene. V was trimmed by 5 bases and J by 4 bases, leaving 12 bases between them. Sequencing was carried out using peripheral blood. The gene calls are TRBV4-1 and TRBJ1-3, with D hard to call. The receptor was derived from a woman aged 50 to 60 in a cohort sampled during active COVID-19. In DNA, the CDR3 is TGCGCCAGCAGCTCTCCCGCCAGGGGAAACACCATATATTTT. Translated: CASSSPARGNTIYF.